This T cell receptor beta chain was documented in a study of blood T cell repertoires in COVID-19. The table came from immunoSEQ multiplex PCR; TCRdb's copy has only in-frame clones and leaves some out. The sample contains a few hundred thousand clones, around 90% of which appear only once. V lost 3 bases, J lost 0 bases, and 15 bases lay in between. Germline V gene data show CDR1 as WNHNN and CDR2 as SYGVQD (reference sequence). The CDR3 consists of 16 residues. The chain recombines TRBV10-1 with TRBJ2-7; a weak D match, TRBD2 (7 bases). This receptor was identified in a man aged 55 to 70 with acute or convalescent COVID-19. Input material: peripheral blood. The DNA for the CDR3 is TGCGCCAGCAGTGACGGGGGGCGCGGGTACTCCTACGAGCAGTACTTC. Its translation: CASSDGGRGYSYEQYF.